This T cell receptor (beta chain) comes out of a study of cytomegalovirus exposure and HLA in healthy donors. General study findings and limits: Overall, 164 TCR beta chains were annotated as cytomegalovirus-associated. Sequencing had likely introduced a cluster of highly shared sequence variants as an artifact.

In the PCR, 60 Vbeta and 13 Jbeta primers were used. Data came from immunoSEQ multiplex PCR; TCRdb stores just in-frame clones and leaves some out. The sample has 120,000 or so clones, less than 75% seen once. V shed 2 bases, J shed 4 bases, and the junction held 8 bases outside the gene matches. This CDR3 contains 15 residues. The germline gives CDR1 SGDLS, CDR2 YYNGEE. As concerns this clone: Its target is not known.

The sequence was obtained from a middle-aged woman in good health and CMV-seronegative. The sequenced material came from PBMCs. The rearrangement links TRBV9 to TRBJ2-5; the match to TRBD2 covers 7 bases. In DNA, the CDR3 is TGTGCCAGCAGCGTGGGGGGGAAGAGGGGAGAGACCCAGTACTTC. Encoded protein: CASSVGGKRGETQYF.